The present entry profiles one TCR beta chain with its context. Its target is unknown. This specimen belongs to a study of OX40 agonist ivuxolimab in advanced cancers. Notes on the study in general: Partial responders treated at 0.1-3.0 mg/kg exhibited clonal expansion among the lowest measured. Blood T cells, both CD4+ and CD8+, expanded clonally by week 6 at 0.1 to 3.0 mg/kg.

Profiled with immunoSEQ multiplex PCR; TCRdb holds only in-frame clones, not every one. Altogether tens of thousands of clones are present, more than 65% being singletons, with the ten largest covering more than 2.5%. V lost 5 bases to trimming and J lost 3 bases, with 13 bases between them. Germline CDR1 and CDR2: LNHDA and SQIVND (reference sequence). The CDR3 consists of 14 residues. This specimen consisted of CD4+ or CD8+ T cells sorted from blood, obtained in a trial of the OX40 agonist ivuxolimab. This clonotype was sampled from an adult with an advanced solid tumor such as melanoma, head and neck, liver or kidney cancer. This chain joins TRBV19 and TRBJ1-1; the D gene is possibly TRBD1 (5 bases). The CDR3 sequence is CASSFRVRDTEAFF. The CDR3 coding sequence is TGTGCCAGTAGTTTCAGGGTGCGGGACACTGAAGCTTTCTTT.